This T cell receptor beta chain was sequenced in a study of radiotherapy plus CTLA-4 blockade in lung cancer. About the study: Objective responses occurred in around 18% of patients; around 30% had disease control.

Profiled with immunoSEQ multiplex PCR; TCRdb holds only in-frame clones, not every one. The sample contains some 64,000 clones, roughly 76% of which appear only once. V lost 5 bases to trimming and J lost 1 base, with 20 bases between them. Germline values: CDR1 MNHNS, CDR2 SASEGT. The CDR3 sequence is 17 residues long. This receptor was identified in a human donor with non-small cell lung cancer whose response to radiotherapy plus ipilimumab could not be evaluated. Some clones in this sample may be carry-over from other donors' samples. The chain employs TRBV6-1 and TRBJ2-5; D is perhaps TRBD2 (7 bases). Specimen: peripheral blood, collected from a patient treated with radiotherapy plus ipilimumab. This CDR3 reads CASSQGVGRGPQETQYF. The CDR3 bases are TGTGCCAGCAGTCAAGGGGTAGGGCGGGGGCCCCAAGAGACCCAGTACTTC.